These T cell receptor beta chains were read from a single sample in a study of vaccination and CD4 T cells after COVID-19. TCRdb independently ran MiXCR on the PCR reads; one entry per CDR3 protein. Of around 7,800 distinct CDR3 sequences listed, roughly 50% were seen once; the top ten hold about 32%. These receptors have no identified antigens. The specimen was CD4+ T cells from blood, cultured in vitro. The origin of the receptors is a human donor who had recovered from COVID-19. Each CDR3 is given with its conserved first and last residue. The order of the fields is clone size, CDR3 length, J gene, V gene, D gene, CDR3 DNA, CDR3 protein. D genes are given only for firm matches. For some rows the clone size is stated as once, few or many, or as a class when expanded; others skip it.

clone size: few
CDR3 length: 14
J gene: TRBJ1-5
V gene: TRBV6-1
D gene: -
CDR3 DNA: TGTGCCAGCGCCCGACGGGGGGAGAGGCAGCCCCAGCATTTT
CDR3 protein: CASARRGERQPQHF

clone size: -
CDR3 length: 14
J gene: TRBJ1-1
V gene: TRBV2
D gene: -
CDR3 DNA: TGTGCCAGCAGTGAATACGGAGGGAACACTGAAGCTTTCTTT
CDR3 protein: CASSEYGGNTEAFF

clone size: -
CDR3 length: 14
J gene: TRBJ2-7
V gene: TRBV27
D gene: -
CDR3 DNA: TGTGCCAGCAGTTTACGGGGGACCCTTCTTATGCAGTACTTC
CDR3 protein: CASSLRGTLLMQYF

clone size: -
CDR3 length: 13
J gene: TRBJ1-1
V gene: TRBV7-9
D gene: TRBD1
CDR3 DNA: TGTGCCAGCAGCCTAGGACAGGGGACAGAAGCTTTCTTT
CDR3 protein: CASSLGQGTEAFF

clone size: -
CDR3 length: 15
J gene: TRBJ1-1
V gene: TRBV28
D gene: TRBD1
CDR3 DNA: TGTGCCAGCAGTCGGGCAGGGGGATCAGAAACTGAAGCTTTCTTT
CDR3 protein: CASSRAGGSETEAFF

clone size: -
CDR3 length: 15
J gene: TRBJ1-5
V gene: TRBV11-2
D gene: -
CDR3 DNA: TGTGCCAGCAGCTTAGATCCGCAGGGCCGACAGCCCCAGCATTTT
CDR3 protein: CASSLDPQGRQPQHF

clone size: -
CDR3 length: 15
J gene: TRBJ2-7
V gene: TRBV4-3
D gene: -
CDR3 DNA: TGCGCCAGCAGCCGAACCGCGGACTCGGCCTACGAGCAGTACTTC
CDR3 protein: CASSRTADSAYEQYF

clone size: -
CDR3 length: 15
J gene: TRBJ2-5
V gene: TRBV10-3
D gene: TRBD1
CDR3 DNA: TGTGCCATCAGTGCCTGGACAGGGGGGCAAGAGACCCAGTACTTC
CDR3 protein: CAISAWTGGQETQYF

clone size: -
CDR3 length: 14
J gene: TRBJ2-5
V gene: TRBV6-5
D gene: -
CDR3 DNA: TGTGCCAGCAGTTACGCGGGGCGTCAAGAGACCCAGTACTTC
CDR3 protein: CASSYAGRQETQYF

clone size: -
CDR3 length: 15
J gene: TRBJ1-2
V gene: TRBV5-6
D gene: -
CDR3 DNA: TGTGCCAGCAGCTTGGAAGGGGCTAGGTACTATGGCTACACCTTC
CDR3 protein: CASSLEGARYYGYTF

clone size: -
CDR3 length: 14
J gene: TRBJ1-5
V gene: TRBV12-3/TRBV12-4
D gene: -
CDR3 DNA: TGTGCCAGCAGCCCCCGCAGGGACAATCAGCCCCAGCATTTT
CDR3 protein: CASSPRRDNQPQHF

clone size: -
CDR3 length: 21
J gene: TRBJ2-1
V gene: TRBV4-2
D gene: TRBD2
CDR3 DNA: TGTGCCAGCAGCCAGTTCCCTCCCGGGACTAGCGCCCCGAGCTCCTACAATGAGCAGTTCTTC
CDR3 protein: CASSQFPPGTSAPSSYNEQFF

clone size: -
CDR3 length: 13
J gene: TRBJ2-7
V gene: TRBV12-3/TRBV12-4
D gene: -
CDR3 DNA: TGTGCCAGCAGTTTACAGGGAAACTACGAGCAGTACTTC
CDR3 protein: CASSLQGNYEQYF

clone size: once
CDR3 length: 15
J gene: TRBJ1-5
V gene: TRBV2
D gene: TRBD1
CDR3 DNA: TGTGCCAGCAGAGCACCCCTTGGACAGGGTAAGCCCCAGCATTTT
CDR3 protein: CASRAPLGQGKPQHF

clone size: -
CDR3 length: 13
J gene: TRBJ2-5
V gene: TRBV2
D gene: TRBD1
CDR3 DNA: TGTGCCAGCAGCGTGGACAGGCAAGAGACCCAGTACTTC
CDR3 protein: CASSVDRQETQYF

clone size: -
CDR3 length: 16
J gene: TRBJ2-5
V gene: TRBV7-2
D gene: TRBD1
CDR3 DNA: TGTGCCAGCAGCTTCTCTTTTAGGGGGCGAGCGGAGACCCAGTACTTC
CDR3 protein: CASSFSFRGRAETQYF

clone size: -
CDR3 length: 15
J gene: TRBJ2-3
V gene: TRBV7-2
D gene: -
CDR3 DNA: TGTGCCAGCAGGGCTTATGCAGGGTGGGCAGATACGCAGTATTTT
CDR3 protein: CASRAYAGWADTQYF

clone size: -
CDR3 length: 15
J gene: TRBJ2-3
V gene: TRBV6-1
D gene: -
CDR3 DNA: TGTGCCAGCAGTGAATCGGCCCCCGGGGCCCATACGCAGTATTTT
CDR3 protein: CASSESAPGAHTQYF

clone size: -
CDR3 length: 14
J gene: TRBJ2-7
V gene: TRBV6-5
D gene: TRBD2
CDR3 DNA: TGTGCCAGCAGTTACGTGTCTAGCGGGTCGCGGCAGTACTTC
CDR3 protein: CASSYVSSGSRQYF

clone size: -
CDR3 length: 17
J gene: TRBJ2-7
V gene: TRBV7-2
D gene: TRBD1
CDR3 DNA: TGTGCCAGCAGCCAAGAAGCGCCAGGGACAGGGAGCTACGAGCAGTACTTC
CDR3 protein: CASSQEAPGTGSYEQYF

clone size: -
CDR3 length: 14
J gene: TRBJ2-7
V gene: TRBV20-1
D gene: TRBD2
CDR3 DNA: TGCAGTGCACCTCCTAGCGGGGGACCCTACGAGCAGTACTTC
CDR3 protein: CSAPPSGGPYEQYF

clone size: -
CDR3 length: 14
J gene: TRBJ2-5
V gene: TRBV5-1
D gene: TRBD2
CDR3 DNA: TGCGCCAGCAGCTCTGGACTAGCAGTGGAGACCCAGTACTTC
CDR3 protein: CASSSGLAVETQYF

clone size: few
CDR3 length: 16
J gene: TRBJ1-2
V gene: TRBV19
D gene: TRBD1
CDR3 DNA: TGTGCCAGTAATCATCAGGGACAGGGGGTGAACTATGGCTACACCTTC
CDR3 protein: CASNHQGQGVNYGYTF

clone size: few
CDR3 length: 17
J gene: TRBJ1-6
V gene: TRBV6-5
D gene: TRBD1
CDR3 DNA: TGTGCCAGCAGTTACTCAGTCCCGACAGGGGGAAATTCACCCCTCCACTTT
CDR3 protein: CASSYSVPTGGNSPLHF

clone size: -
CDR3 length: 17
J gene: TRBJ2-6
V gene: TRBV30
D gene: TRBD1
CDR3 DNA: TGTGCCTGGAGTACCGGGACAGGGGCCTCTGGGGCCAACGTCCTGACTTTC
CDR3 protein: CAWSTGTGASGANVLTF

clone size: once
CDR3 length: 18
J gene: TRBJ2-2
V gene: TRBV6-5
D gene: TRBD2
CDR3 DNA: TGTGCCAGCAGTTACTCGACCACTAGCGGGGCGAACACCGGGGAGCTGTTTTTT
CDR3 protein: CASSYSTTSGANTGELFF

clone size: -
CDR3 length: 17
J gene: TRBJ2-3
V gene: TRBV5-1
D gene: TRBD2
CDR3 DNA: TGCGCCAGCAGCACTGGACTAGCGGGGGTCAACACAGATACGCAGTATTTT
CDR3 protein: CASSTGLAGVNTDTQYF

clone size: -
CDR3 length: 17
J gene: TRBJ2-3
V gene: TRBV6-5
D gene: TRBD2
CDR3 DNA: TGTGCCAGCAGTTACGGCCGACTAGCGGGGGCAACAGATACGCAGTATTTT
CDR3 protein: CASSYGRLAGATDTQYF

clone size: -
CDR3 length: 14
J gene: TRBJ2-1
V gene: TRBV7-8
D gene: TRBD2
CDR3 DNA: TGTGCCAGCAGCCCCCCCCGGGGGGGTGGTGAGCAGTTCTTC
CDR3 protein: CASSPPRGGGEQFF

clone size: -
CDR3 length: 16
J gene: TRBJ1-1
V gene: TRBV23-1
D gene: TRBD1
CDR3 DNA: TGCGCCAGCAGTCACAACGGGACAGGGCAGGACACTGAAGCTTTCTTT
CDR3 protein: CASSHNGTGQDTEAFF

clone size: -
CDR3 length: 14
J gene: TRBJ1-1
V gene: TRBV2
D gene: -
CDR3 DNA: TGTGCCAGCAGTGATCGGTTAGGGCGGACTGAAGCTTTCTTT
CDR3 protein: CASSDRLGRTEAFF

clone size: -
CDR3 length: 15
J gene: TRBJ1-1
V gene: TRBV7-9
D gene: -
CDR3 DNA: TGTGCCAGCAGCTTAGGCTGGGGTGGGGACACTGAAGCTTTCTTT
CDR3 protein: CASSLGWGGDTEAFF

clone size: -
CDR3 length: 15
J gene: TRBJ2-1
V gene: TRBV29-1
D gene: TRBD1
CDR3 DNA: TGCAGCGTTCCACGAGGGGGCCGCTACTACAATGAGCAGTTCTTC
CDR3 protein: CSVPRGGRYYNEQFF

clone size: few
CDR3 length: 14
J gene: TRBJ1-1
V gene: TRBV7-9
D gene: -
CDR3 DNA: TGTGCCAGCAGCTTATCCCGCGGTTCCACTGAAGCTTTCTTT
CDR3 protein: CASSLSRGSTEAFF

clone size: -
CDR3 length: 16
J gene: TRBJ1-1
V gene: TRBV11-3
D gene: TRBD1
CDR3 DNA: TGTGCCAGCAGCTTTCGTACAGGGGGCCTAAACACTGAAGCTTTCTTT
CDR3 protein: CASSFRTGGLNTEAFF

clone size: few
CDR3 length: 11
J gene: TRBJ2-7
V gene: TRBV7-9
D gene: -
CDR3 DNA: TGTGCCAGCAGCTTAGACTACGAGCAGTACTTC
CDR3 protein: CASSLDYEQYF

clone size: -
CDR3 length: 15
J gene: TRBJ2-5
V gene: TRBV29-1
D gene: TRBD2
CDR3 DNA: TGCAGCGTTGGCGCGGGAGTCCCTGGAAAAGGGACCCAGTACTTC
CDR3 protein: CSVGAGVPGKGTQYF

clone size: -
CDR3 length: 14
J gene: TRBJ2-1
V gene: TRBV20-1
D gene: -
CDR3 DNA: TGCAGTGCCACCGATGGTGCGGCGGCCAATGAGCAGTTCTTC
CDR3 protein: CSATDGAAANEQFF

clone size: -
CDR3 length: 16
J gene: TRBJ2-2
V gene: TRBV28
D gene: TRBD1
CDR3 DNA: TGTGCCAGCGGGACAGGGTCTTTTTCCAAGTCCGGGGAGCTGTTTTTT
CDR3 protein: CASGTGSFSKSGELFF

clone size: few
CDR3 length: 16
J gene: TRBJ2-1
V gene: TRBV24-1
D gene: TRBD1
CDR3 DNA: TGTGCCACCAGTCCGCAAGGGACAGGGCTAGACAATGAGCAGTTCTTC
CDR3 protein: CATSPQGTGLDNEQFF